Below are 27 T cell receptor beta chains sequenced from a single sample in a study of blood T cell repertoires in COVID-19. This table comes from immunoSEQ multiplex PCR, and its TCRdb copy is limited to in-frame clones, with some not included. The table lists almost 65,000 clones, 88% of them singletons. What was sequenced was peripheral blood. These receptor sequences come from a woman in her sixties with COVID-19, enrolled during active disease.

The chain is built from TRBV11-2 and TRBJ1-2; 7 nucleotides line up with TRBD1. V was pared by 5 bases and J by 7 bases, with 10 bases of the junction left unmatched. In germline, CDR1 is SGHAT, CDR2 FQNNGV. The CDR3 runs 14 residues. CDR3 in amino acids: CASSPRQGLSGYTF. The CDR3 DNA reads TGTGCCAGCAGCCCGAGACAGGGATTGAGTGGCTACACCTTC.

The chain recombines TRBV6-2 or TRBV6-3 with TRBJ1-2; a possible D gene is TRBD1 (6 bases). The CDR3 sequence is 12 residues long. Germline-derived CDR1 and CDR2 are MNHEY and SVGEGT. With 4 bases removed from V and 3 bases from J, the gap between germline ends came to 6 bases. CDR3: CASSWTDYGYTF. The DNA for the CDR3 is TGTGCCAGCAGTTGGACAGACTATGGCTACACCTTC.

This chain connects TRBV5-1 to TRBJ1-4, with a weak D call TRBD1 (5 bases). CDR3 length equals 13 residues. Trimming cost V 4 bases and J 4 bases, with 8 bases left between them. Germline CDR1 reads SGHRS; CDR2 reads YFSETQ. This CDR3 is CASSAGLNEKLFF. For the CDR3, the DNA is TGCGCCAGCAGCGCGGGGCTTAATGAAAAACTGTTTTTT.

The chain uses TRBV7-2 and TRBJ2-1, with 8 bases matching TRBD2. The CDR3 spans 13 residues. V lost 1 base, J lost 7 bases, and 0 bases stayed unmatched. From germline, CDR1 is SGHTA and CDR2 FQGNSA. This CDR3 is CASSLGGGNEQFF. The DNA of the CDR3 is TGTGCCAGCAGCTTAGGCGGGGGGAATGAGCAGTTCTTC. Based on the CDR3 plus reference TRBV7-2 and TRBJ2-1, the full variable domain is GAGVSQSPSNKVTEKGKDVELRCDPISGHTALYWYRQSLGQGLEFLIYFQGNSAPDKSGLPSDRFSAERTGGSVSTLTIQRTQQEDSAVYLCASSLGGGNEQFFGPGTRLTVL.

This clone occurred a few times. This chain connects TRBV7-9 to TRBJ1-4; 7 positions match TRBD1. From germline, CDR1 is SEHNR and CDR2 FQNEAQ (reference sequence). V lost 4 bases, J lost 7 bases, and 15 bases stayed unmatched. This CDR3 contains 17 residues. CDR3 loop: CASSSTSVRGRSEKLFF. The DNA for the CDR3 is TGTGCCAGCAGCTCGACCTCGGTGAGGGGGCGCAGTGAAAAACTGTTTTTT.

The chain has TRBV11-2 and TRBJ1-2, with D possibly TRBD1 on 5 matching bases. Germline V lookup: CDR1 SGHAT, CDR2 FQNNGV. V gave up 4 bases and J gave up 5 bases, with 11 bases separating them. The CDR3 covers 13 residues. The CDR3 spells CASSSWTSYGYTF. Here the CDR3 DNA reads TGTGCCAGCAGCTCCTGGACAAGTTATGGCTACACCTTC.

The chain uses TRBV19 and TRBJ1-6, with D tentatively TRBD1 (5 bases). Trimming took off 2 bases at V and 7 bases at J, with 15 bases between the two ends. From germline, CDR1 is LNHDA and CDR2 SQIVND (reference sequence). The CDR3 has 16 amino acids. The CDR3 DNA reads TGTGCCAGTAGTATAACCCCCGGAGACAGCAATTCACCCCTCCACTTT. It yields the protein CASSITPGDSNSPLHF.

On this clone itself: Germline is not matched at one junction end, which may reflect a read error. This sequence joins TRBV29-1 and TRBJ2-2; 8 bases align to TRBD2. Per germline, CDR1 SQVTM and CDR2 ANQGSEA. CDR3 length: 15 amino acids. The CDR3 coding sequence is TGCAGCGTTAAAGAGCGGGAGCCAAACACCGGGGAGCTGTTTTTT. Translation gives CSVKEREPNTGELFF.

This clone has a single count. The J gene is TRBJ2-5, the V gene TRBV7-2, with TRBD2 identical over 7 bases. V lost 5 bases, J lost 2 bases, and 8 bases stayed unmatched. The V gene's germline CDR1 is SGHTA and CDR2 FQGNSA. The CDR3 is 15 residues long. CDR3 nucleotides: TGTGCCAGCAGCCGGGGAGGGCGGGAGCAAGAGACCCAGTACTTC. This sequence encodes CASSRGGREQETQYF.

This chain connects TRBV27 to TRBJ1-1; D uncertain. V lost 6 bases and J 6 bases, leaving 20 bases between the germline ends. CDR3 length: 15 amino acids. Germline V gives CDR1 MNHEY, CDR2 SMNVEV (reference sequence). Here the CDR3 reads CASSRRGQILSEAFF. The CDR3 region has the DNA TGTGCCAGCAGCCGCCGAGGCCAGATCCTTTCTGAAGCTTTCTTT.

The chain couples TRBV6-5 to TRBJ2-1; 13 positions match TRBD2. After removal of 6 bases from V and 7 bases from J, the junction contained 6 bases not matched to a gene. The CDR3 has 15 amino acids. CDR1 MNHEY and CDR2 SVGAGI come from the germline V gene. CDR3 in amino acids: CASSSGLAGPNEQFF. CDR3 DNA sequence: TGTGCCAGCAGCTCGGGACTAGCGGGGCCGAATGAGCAGTTCTTC.

The CDR3 reads CASSFPGYEQYF. In nucleotides, the CDR3 is TGTGCCAGCAGTTTCCCGGGGTACGAGCAGTACTTC. The chain employs TRBV28 and TRBJ2-7, with D tentatively TRBD2 (5 bases). The V gene lost 3 bases and the J gene lost 4 bases, with 7 bases spanning the gap. From germline, CDR1 is MDHEN and CDR2 SYDVKM. This CDR3 contains 12 residues.

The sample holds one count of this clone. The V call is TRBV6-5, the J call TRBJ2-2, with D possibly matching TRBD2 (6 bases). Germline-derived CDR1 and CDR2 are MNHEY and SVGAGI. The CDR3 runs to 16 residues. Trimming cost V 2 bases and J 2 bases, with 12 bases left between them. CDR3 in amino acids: CASSYPLSGNTGELFF. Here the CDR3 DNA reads TGTGCCAGCAGTTACCCTCTTAGCGGAAACACCGGGGAGCTGTTTTTT.

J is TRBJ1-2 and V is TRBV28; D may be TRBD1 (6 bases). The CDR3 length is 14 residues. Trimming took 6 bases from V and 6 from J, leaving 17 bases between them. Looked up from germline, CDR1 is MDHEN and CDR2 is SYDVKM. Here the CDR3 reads CASRPLTGRHGYTF. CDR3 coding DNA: TGTGCCAGCAGACCTCTGACAGGCCGGCATGGCTACACCTTC.

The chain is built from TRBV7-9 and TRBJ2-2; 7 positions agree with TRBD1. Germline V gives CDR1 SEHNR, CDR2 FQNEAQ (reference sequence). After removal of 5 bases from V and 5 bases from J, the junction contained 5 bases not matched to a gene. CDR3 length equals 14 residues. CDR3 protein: CASSPGQLTGELFF. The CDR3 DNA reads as TGTGCCAGCAGCCCGGGACAGCTTACCGGGGAGCTGTTTTTT.

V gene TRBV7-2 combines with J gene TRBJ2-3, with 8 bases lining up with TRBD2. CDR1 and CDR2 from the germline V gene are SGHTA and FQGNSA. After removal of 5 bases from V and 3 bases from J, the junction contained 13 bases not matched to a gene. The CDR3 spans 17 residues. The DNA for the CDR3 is TGTGCCAGCAGCCCTGGCGGAGGACTAGCCCCGACAGATACGCAGTATTTT. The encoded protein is CASSPGGGLAPTDTQYF.

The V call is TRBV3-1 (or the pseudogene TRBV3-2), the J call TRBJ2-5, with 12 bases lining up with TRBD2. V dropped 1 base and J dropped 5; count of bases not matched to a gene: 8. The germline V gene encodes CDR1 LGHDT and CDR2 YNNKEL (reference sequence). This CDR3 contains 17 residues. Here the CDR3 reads CASSQGQTSGSAETQYF. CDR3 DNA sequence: TGTGCCAGCAGCCAAGGGCAGACTAGCGGGAGTGCGGAGACCCAGTACTTC.

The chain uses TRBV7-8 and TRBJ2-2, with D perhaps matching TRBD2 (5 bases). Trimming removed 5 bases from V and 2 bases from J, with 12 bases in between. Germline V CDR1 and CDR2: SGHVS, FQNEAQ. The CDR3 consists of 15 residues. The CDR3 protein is CASSGRRLNTGELFF. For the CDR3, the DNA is TGTGCCAGCAGCGGGAGACGGCTAAACACCGGGGAGCTGTTTTTT.

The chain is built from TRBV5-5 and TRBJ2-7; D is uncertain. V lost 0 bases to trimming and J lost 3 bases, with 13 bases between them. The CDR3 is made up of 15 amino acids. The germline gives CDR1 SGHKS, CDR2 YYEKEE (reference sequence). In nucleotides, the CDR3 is TGTGCCAGCAGCTTGGAGTGGAGTGAACGCTACGAGCAGTACTTC. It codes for CASSLEWSERYEQYF.

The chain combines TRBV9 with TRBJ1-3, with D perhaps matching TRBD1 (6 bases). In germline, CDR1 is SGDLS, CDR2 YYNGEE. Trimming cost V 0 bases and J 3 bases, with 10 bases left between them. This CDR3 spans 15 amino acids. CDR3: CASSVAGTSGNTIYF. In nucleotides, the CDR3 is TGTGCCAGCAGCGTAGCGGGGACAAGTGGAAACACCATATATTTT.

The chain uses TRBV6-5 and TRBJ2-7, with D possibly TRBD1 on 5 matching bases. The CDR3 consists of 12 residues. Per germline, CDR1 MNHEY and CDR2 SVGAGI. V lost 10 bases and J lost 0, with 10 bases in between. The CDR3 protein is CATLDNSYEQYF. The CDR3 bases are TGTGCCACTTTGGACAACTCCTACGAGCAGTACTTC.

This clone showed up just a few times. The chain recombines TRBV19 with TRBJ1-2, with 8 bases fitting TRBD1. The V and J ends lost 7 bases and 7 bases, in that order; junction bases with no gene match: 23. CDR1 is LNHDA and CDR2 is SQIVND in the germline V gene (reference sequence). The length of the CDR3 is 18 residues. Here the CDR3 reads CASKQGDSSSKRLFGYTF. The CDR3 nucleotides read TGTGCCAGTAAACAGGGGGACAGCAGTTCGAAGAGATTATTTGGCTACACCTTC.

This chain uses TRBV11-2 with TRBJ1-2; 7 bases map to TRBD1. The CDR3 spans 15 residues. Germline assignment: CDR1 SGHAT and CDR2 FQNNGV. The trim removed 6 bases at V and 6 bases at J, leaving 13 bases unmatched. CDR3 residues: CASSQTTTGVNGYTF. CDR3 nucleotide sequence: TGTGCCAGCAGTCAGACTACCACAGGGGTCAATGGCTACACCTTC.

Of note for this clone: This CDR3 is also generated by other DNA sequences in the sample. The CDR3 loop reads CASSLASGRGEQYF. The CDR3 DNA follows: TGTGCCAGCAGTTTAGCTAGCGGGAGAGGCGAGCAGTACTTC. The chain combines TRBV28 with TRBJ2-7; 10 bases line up with TRBD2. In germline, CDR1 is MDHEN, CDR2 SYDVKM. The ends lost 2 bases at V and 6 bases at J; junction bases unmatched: 4. The length of the CDR3 is 14 residues. Together with reference TRBV28 and TRBJ2-7, the CDR3 gives the full variable domain: DVKVTQSSRYLVKRTGEKVFLECVQDMDHENMFWYRQDPGLGLRLIYFSYDVKMKEKGDIPEGYSVSREKKERFSLILESASTNQTSMYLCASSLASGRGEQYFGPGTRLTVT.

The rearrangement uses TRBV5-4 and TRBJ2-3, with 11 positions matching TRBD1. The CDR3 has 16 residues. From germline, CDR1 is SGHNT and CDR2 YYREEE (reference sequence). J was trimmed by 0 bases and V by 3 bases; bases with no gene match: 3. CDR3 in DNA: TGTGCCAGCAGCTGGGACAGGGGGTTTAGCACAGATACGCAGTATTTT. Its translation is CASSWDRGFSTDTQYF. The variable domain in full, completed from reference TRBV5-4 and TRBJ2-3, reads ETGVTQSPTHLIKTRGQQVTLRCSSQSGHNTVSWYQQALGQGPQFIFQYYREEENGRGNFPPRFSGLQFPNYSSELNVNALELDDSALYLCASSWDRGFSTDTQYFGPGTRLTVL.

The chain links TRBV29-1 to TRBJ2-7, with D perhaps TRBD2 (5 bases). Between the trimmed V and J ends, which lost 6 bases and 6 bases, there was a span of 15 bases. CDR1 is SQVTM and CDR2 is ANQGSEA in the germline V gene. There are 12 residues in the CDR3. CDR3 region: CSVYGGGSEQYF. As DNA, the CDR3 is TGCAGCGTATACGGAGGCGGTTCCGAGCAGTACTTC.

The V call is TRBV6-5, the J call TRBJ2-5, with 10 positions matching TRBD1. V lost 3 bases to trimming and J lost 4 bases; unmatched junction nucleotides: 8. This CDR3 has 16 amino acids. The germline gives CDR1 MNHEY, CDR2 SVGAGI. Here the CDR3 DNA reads TGTGCCAGCAGTTATCGCGACAGGGGGCTTAGAGAGACCCAGTACTTC. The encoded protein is CASSYRDRGLRETQYF.